A selection of T cell receptor beta chains follows, all from one sample in a study of T cell responses to AZD1222 COVID-19 vaccine. Sequenced by immunoSEQ multiplex PCR; TCRdb stores in-frame clones only, minus some. The table includes approximately 110,000 clones, over 85% detected once. Sequenced material: peripheral blood, taken on day 0 of AZD1222 vaccination. The receptors derive from an adult in good health. The CDR3 runs from the conserved cysteine through the conserved F or W. Each record gives: V gene, clone size, D gene, J gene, CDR3 DNA, CDR3 protein. The D gene is left open where the match is weak. Expanded clones get a size class; other rows say once, few or many, or leave the size out.

>TRBV6-5|NA|TRBD1|TRBJ1-5
TGTGCCAGCAGAAGAGACAGGGAGGATCAGCCCCAGCATTTT
CASRRDREDQPQHF
>TRBV2|NA|TRBD1|TRBJ1-2
TGTGCCAGTCAGGGACAGGGAAAAAATGGCTACACCTTC
CASQGQGKNGYTF
>TRBV19|NA|TRBD1|TRBJ1-2
TGTGCCAGTAGTAGACAGGGAGACGGCTACACCTTC
CASSRQGDGYTF
>TRBV28|NA|NA|TRBJ1-2
TGTGCCAGCAGTCCGGACAGCCGGCCTTATGGCTACACCTTC
CASSPDSRPYGYTF
>TRBV5-1|NA|NA|TRBJ1-2
TGCGCCAGCAGCTTGCGCGCAGGGGAGAGCTATGGCTACACCTTC
CASSLRAGESYGYTF
>TRBV10-1|NA|TRBD1|TRBJ1-5
TGCGCCAGCAGTGAGTCGAGGGGGCTTGATCAGCCCCAGCATTTT
CASSESRGLDQPQHF
>TRBV11-2|NA|NA|TRBJ2-2
TGTGCCAGCAGCCCTCAGTTCGCGGCCGGGGAGCTGTTTTTT
CASSPQFAAGELFF
>TRBV19|NA|TRBD2|TRBJ2-7
TGTGCCAGTAGTATGGCGGGAGGCCACGAGCAGTACTTC
CASSMAGGHEQYF
>TRBV2|NA|TRBD1|TRBJ1-2
TGTGCCAGAGACAGGGGCTTTAACTATGGCTACACCTTC
CARDRGFNYGYTF
>TRBV6-5|NA|TRBD1|TRBJ1-2
TGTGCCAGCACCGCGAGGACAGGTGGAGCTTATGGCTACACCTTC
CASTARTGGAYGYTF
>TRBV9|once|TRBD1|TRBJ2-2
TGTGCCAGCAGCGTAGGGGACAGGGTGGCCGGGGAGCTGTTTTTT
CASSVGDRVAGELFF
>TRBV2|few|TRBD1|TRBJ1-1
TGTGCCAGCAGCCAAATGACAGGGGGCACTGAAGCTTTCTTT
CASSQMTGGTEAFF
>TRBV6-5|NA|NA|TRBJ1-2
TGTGCCAGCAGTTACTCCGTCAAGGGACCCTACGGCTACACCTTC
CASSYSVKGPYGYTF
>TRBV25-1|NA|TRBD1|TRBJ2-7
TGTGCCAGCAGTGGAACAGGGGGCTACGAGCAGTACTTC
CASSGTGGYEQYF
>TRBV11-2|once|NA|TRBJ2-7
TGTGCCAGCACCCTTACAGGCAGGGCAATCTACGAGCAGTACTTC
CASTLTGRAIYEQYF
>TRBV3-1/TRBV3-2|NA|TRBD2|TRBJ2-1
TGTGCCAGCAGCCAGGACATAGCGGGATCAGGCAATGAGCAGTTCTTC
CASSQDIAGSGNEQFF
>TRBV28|NA|TRBD1|TRBJ1-3
TGTGCCAGCAGTAGCACGGGACAGGGGAATGGAAACACCATATATTTT
CASSSTGQGNGNTIYF
>TRBV19|NA|NA|TRBJ1-2
TGTGCCAGTAGTCTCAACGTGGACAGCGTCCGCGGCTACACCTTC
CASSLNVDSVRGYTF
>TRBV29-1|NA|NA|TRBJ1-5
TGCAGCGTCCGAGCGGGGGCGGGCAATCAGCCCCAGCATTTT
CSVRAGAGNQPQHF
>TRBV6-5|NA|TRBD1|TRBJ1-5
TGTGCCAGCAGGCGGGACAGGGCTAGCAATCAGCCCCAGCATTTT
CASRRDRASNQPQHF
>TRBV19|once|NA|TRBJ2-1
TGTGCCAGTAGTGACACACTGGGGTTCTATGAGCAGTTCTTC
CASSDTLGFYEQFF
>TRBV6-5|few|TRBD1|TRBJ1-5
TGTGCCAGCACCCGGGACAGGGTGGGCAATCAGCCCCAGCATTTT
CASTRDRVGNQPQHF
>TRBV29-1|NA|NA|TRBJ2-7
TGCAGCGTTGCATTCGATGGCGCGGGTACCGAGCAGTACTTC
CSVAFDGAGTEQYF
>TRBV7-2|NA|TRBD2|TRBJ2-1
TGTGCCAGCAGCTTAGGTTCAGCGGGGGGGGTCAATGAGCAGTTCTTC
CASSLGSAGGVNEQFF
>TRBV2|NA|NA|TRBJ1-4
TGTGCCAGCAGACAGACGGGTCTTAATGAAAAACTGTTTTTT
CASRQTGLNEKLFF
>TRBV7-2|NA|NA|TRBJ2-7
TGTGCCAGCAGCAAAGGGACGGGTGGAGGCTCCTACGAGCAGTACTTC
CASSKGTGGGSYEQYF
>TRBV4-2|NA|TRBD2|TRBJ2-3
TGTGCCAGCAGCCAAGATCTAGCGGGTCCAGATACGCAGTATTTT
CASSQDLAGPDTQYF
>TRBV3-1/TRBV3-2|few|NA|TRBJ1-1
TGTGCCAGCAGCCTTCCGGGGGGGCTTGAAGCTTTCTTT
CASSLPGGLEAFF
>TRBV5-4|NA|NA|TRBJ2-5
TGTGCCAGCAGCTTACAGGGGAGGGAGACCCAGTACTTC
CASSLQGRETQYF